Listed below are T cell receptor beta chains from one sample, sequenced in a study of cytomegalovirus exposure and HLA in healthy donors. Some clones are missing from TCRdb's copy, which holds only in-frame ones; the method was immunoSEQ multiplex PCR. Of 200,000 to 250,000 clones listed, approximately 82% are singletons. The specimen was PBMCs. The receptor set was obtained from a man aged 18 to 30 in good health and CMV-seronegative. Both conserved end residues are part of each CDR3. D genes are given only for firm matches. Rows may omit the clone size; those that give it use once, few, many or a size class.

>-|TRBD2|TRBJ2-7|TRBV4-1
CASSHGLAGNYEQYF
TGCGCCAGCAGCCACGGACTAGCGGGAAACTACGAGCAGTACTTC
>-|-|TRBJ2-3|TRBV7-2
CASSLGQYADTQYF
TGTGCCAGCAGCTTAGGACAGTACGCAGATACGCAGTATTTT
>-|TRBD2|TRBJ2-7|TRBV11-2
CASSLRPTSGRYGYEQYF
TGTGCCAGCAGCCTTAGGCCGACTAGCGGGAGATATGGCTACGAGCAGTACTTC
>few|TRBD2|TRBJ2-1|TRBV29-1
CSVAASGGSNEQFF
TGCAGCGTTGCCGCTAGCGGGGGGTCCAATGAGCAGTTCTTC
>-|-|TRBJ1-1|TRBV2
CASLRGDREAFF
TGTGCCAGCCTACGTGGAGACCGTGAAGCTTTCTTT
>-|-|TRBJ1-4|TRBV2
CASRASATNEKLFF
TGTGCCAGCCGAGCCTCCGCAACTAATGAAAAACTGTTTTTT
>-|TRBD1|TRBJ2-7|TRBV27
CASSSQGAYEQYF
TGTGCCAGCAGCTCACAGGGGGCCTACGAGCAGTACTTC
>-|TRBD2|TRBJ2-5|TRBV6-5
CASSYLGSGTGETQYF
TGTGCCAGCAGTTACTTAGGTAGCGGGACGGGAGAGACCCAGTACTTC
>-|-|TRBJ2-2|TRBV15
CATSRRDKGYTGELFF
TGTGCCACCAGCAGACGGGACAAGGGTTACACCGGGGAGCTGTTTTTT
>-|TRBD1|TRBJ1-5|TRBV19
CASTKQGIGQPQHF
TGTGCCAGTACCAAACAGGGGATAGGTCAGCCCCAGCATTTT
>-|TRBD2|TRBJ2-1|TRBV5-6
CASGGGIAGGPDEQFF
TGTGCCAGCGGGGGGGGCATAGCGGGAGGGCCTGATGAGCAGTTCTTC
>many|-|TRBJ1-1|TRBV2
CASSYGEANTEAFF
TGTGCCAGCAGTTACGGGGAAGCTAACACTGAAGCTTTCTTT
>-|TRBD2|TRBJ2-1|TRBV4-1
CASSQDTLAGYNEQFF
TGCGCCAGCAGCCAAGATACCCTAGCGGGGTACAATGAGCAGTTCTTC
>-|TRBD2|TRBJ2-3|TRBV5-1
CASSLTGGVDTQYF
TGCGCCAGCAGCTTGACGGGGGGGGTAGATACGCAGTATTTT
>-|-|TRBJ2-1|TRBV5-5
CASSFATGYNEQFF
TGTGCCAGCAGCTTCGCGACAGGCTACAATGAGCAGTTCTTC
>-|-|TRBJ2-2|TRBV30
CAWTPGGTGELFF
TGTGCCTGGACACCCGGCGGGACCGGGGAGCTGTTTTTT
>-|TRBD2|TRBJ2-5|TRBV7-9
CATRLARAGTETQYF
TGTGCCACCCGGCTGGCCAGAGCGGGGACGGAGACCCAGTACTTC
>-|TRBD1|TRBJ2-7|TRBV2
CASSAGQSVNEQYF
TGTGCCAGCAGTGCGGGACAGAGTGTGAACGAGCAGTACTTC
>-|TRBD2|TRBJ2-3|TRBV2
CASFGTSGSTDTQYF
TGTGCCAGCTTCGGGACTAGCGGGAGCACAGATACGCAGTATTTT
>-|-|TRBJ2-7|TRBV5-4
CASSSSYEQYF
TGTGCCAGCAGCTCTTCCTACGAGCAGTACTTC
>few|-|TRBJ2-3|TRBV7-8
CASSPRYTSTDTQYF
TGTGCCAGCAGCCCCAGGTACACTAGCACAGATACGCAGTATTTT
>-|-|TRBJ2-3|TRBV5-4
CASSITTRSDTQYF
TGTGCCAGCAGCATAACCACCAGGTCGGATACGCAGTATTTT
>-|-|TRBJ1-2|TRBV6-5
CASSYGLSNYGYTF
TGTGCCAGCAGTTACGGGCTATCTAACTATGGCTACACCTTC
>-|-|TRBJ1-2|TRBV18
CASSPRQGEGYGYTF
TGTGCCAGCTCACCACGGCAGGGTGAAGGGTATGGCTACACCTTC
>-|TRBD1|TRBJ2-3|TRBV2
CASTGQGAPDTQYF
TGTGCCAGCACTGGACAGGGGGCCCCAGATACGCAGTATTTT
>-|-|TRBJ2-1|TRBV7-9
CASSEKSGFYNEQFF
TGTGCCAGCAGCGAGAAGTCAGGGTTCTACAATGAGCAGTTCTTC
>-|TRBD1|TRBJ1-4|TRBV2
CASSELGGRANEKLFF
TGTGCCAGCAGTGAGTTAGGGGGCCGGGCTAATGAAAAACTGTTTTTT
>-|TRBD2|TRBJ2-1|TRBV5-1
CASSLVSRASGRARAYNEQFF
TGCGCCAGCAGCTTGGTATCCCGAGCTAGCGGGAGGGCCAGGGCCTACAATGAGCAGTTCTTC
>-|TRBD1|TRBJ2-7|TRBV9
CASSVGPGGAYYEQYF
TGTGCCAGCAGCGTAGGTCCAGGGGGCGCCTACTACGAGCAGTACTTC
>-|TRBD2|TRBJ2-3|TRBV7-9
CASSYGGRTDTQYF
TGTGCCAGCAGCTATGGCGGGAGAACAGATACGCAGTATTTT
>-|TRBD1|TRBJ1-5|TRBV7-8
CASSLYIGTGHQPQHF
TGTGCCAGCAGCTTATATATAGGGACAGGGCATCAGCCCCAGCATTTT
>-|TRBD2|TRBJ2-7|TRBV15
CATSRDRGTSGNYEQYF
TGTGCCACCAGCAGAGATAGGGGGACTAGCGGGAACTACGAGCAGTACTTC
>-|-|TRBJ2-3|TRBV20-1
CSATGTDTQYF
TGCAGTGCTACAGGGACAGATACGCAGTATTTT
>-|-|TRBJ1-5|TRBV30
CAWSLSGGSGNQPQHF
TGTGCCTGGAGCCTATCGGGGGGCTCGGGCAATCAGCCCCAGCATTTT
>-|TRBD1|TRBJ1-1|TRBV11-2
CASSQGGTEAFF
TGTGCCAGCAGTCAGGGGGGCACTGAAGCTTTCTTT
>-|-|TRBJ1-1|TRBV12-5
CASGLGGGWNTEAFF
TGTGCTAGTGGTTTGGGTGGGGGCTGGAACACTGAAGCTTTCTTT
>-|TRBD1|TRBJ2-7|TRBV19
CASGRGDRGGEQYF
TGTGCCAGTGGCAGGGGGGACAGGGGGGGCGAGCAGTACTTC
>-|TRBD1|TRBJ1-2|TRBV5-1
CASSPEPRDSGYYGYTF
TGCGCCAGCAGCCCAGAACCGAGGGACAGCGGTTACTATGGCTACACCTTC
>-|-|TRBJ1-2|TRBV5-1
CASSLDSSAAYGYTF
TGCGCCAGCAGCTTGGATAGTTCGGCGGCGTATGGCTACACCTTC
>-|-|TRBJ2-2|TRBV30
CAWKDGRGTGELFF
TGTGCCTGGAAGGACGGAAGAGGGACCGGGGAGCTGTTTTTT
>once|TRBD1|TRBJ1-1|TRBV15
CATSRAGQGVMNTEAFF
TGTGCCACCAGCAGGGCGGGACAGGGGGTAATGAACACTGAAGCTTTCTTT
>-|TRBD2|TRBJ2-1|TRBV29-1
CSMGEGNEQFF
TGCAGCATGGGGGAGGGCAATGAGCAGTTCTTC
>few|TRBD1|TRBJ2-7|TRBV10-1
CASSGGQRPYEQYF
TGCGCCAGCAGTGGGGGACAGAGACCCTACGAGCAGTACTTC
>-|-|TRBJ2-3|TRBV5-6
CASSLLPGDGAQYF
TGTGCCAGCAGCTTACTCCCCGGGGATGGAGCGCAGTATTTT
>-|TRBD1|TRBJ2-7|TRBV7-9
CASSWGQGLSYEQYF
TGTGCCAGCAGCTGGGGACAGGGGCTAAGCTACGAGCAGTACTTC
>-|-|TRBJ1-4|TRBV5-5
CASSYGGANEKLFF
TGTGCCAGCAGCTATGGGGGGGCTAATGAAAAACTGTTTTTT
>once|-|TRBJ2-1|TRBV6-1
CASSEARDRKQFF
TGTGCCAGCAGTGAAGCTCGCGATCGTAAGCAGTTCTTC
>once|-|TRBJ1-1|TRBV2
CASSAGGEAFF
TGTGCCAGCAGTGCGGGGGGTGAAGCTTTCTTT